This paragraph reports one TCR beta chain. The sample is drawn from a study of blood T cell repertoires in COVID-19. Study information: Acute-phase and convalescent COVID-19 samples originated in the United States, Italy and Spain.

CDR3 length: 15 residues. CDR1 WSHSY and CDR2 SAAADI come from the germline V gene. V lost 3 bases to trimming and J lost 0 bases, with 11 bases between them. Per the original data handling: Scientists estimated how many nucleated cells there were by amplifying reference gene primers. Some clones are missing from TCRdb's copy, which holds only in-frame ones; the method was immunoSEQ multiplex PCR. Clone size and V and J calls were adopted from that table, with D and trimming inferred from the DNA. This sample has around 82,000 clones, with 89% found just once. This TCR came from a man aged 65 to 79 with active or convalescent COVID-19. The V call is TRBV10-2, the J call TRBJ1-1; D perhaps matches TRBD1 (6 bases). Input material: peripheral blood. In DNA, the CDR3 is TGCGCCAGCAGTGAAGGGGGAAGGGTGAACACTGAAGCTTTCTTT. Amino acids: CASSEGGRVNTEAFF.